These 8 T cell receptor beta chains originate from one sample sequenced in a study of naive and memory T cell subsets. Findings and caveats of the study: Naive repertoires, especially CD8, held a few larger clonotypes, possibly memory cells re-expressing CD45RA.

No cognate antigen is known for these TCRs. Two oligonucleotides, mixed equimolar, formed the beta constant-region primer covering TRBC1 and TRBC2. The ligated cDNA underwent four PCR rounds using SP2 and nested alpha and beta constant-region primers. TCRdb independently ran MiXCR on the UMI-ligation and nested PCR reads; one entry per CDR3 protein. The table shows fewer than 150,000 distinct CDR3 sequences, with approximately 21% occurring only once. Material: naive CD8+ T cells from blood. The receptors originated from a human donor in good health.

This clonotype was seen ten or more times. CDR3 in DNA: TGCGCCAGCGCCTTGAACAGGGGGCTTCATGAAGCTTTCTTT. This sequence encodes CASALNRGLHEAFF. This chain uses TRBV5-1 with TRBJ1-1; 9 bases are shared with TRBD1. Germline assignment: CDR1 SGHRS and CDR2 YFSETQ. This CDR3 contains 14 residues. V lost 7 bases and J lost 7; bases outside the gene matches: 11.

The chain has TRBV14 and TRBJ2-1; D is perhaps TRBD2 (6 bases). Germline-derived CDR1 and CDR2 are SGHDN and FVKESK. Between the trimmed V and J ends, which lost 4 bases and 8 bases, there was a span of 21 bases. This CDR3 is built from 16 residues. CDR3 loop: CASSPPSSARAHEQFF. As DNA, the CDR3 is TGTGCCAGCAGCCCTCCCTCTAGCGCACGAGCGCATGAGCAGTTCTTC. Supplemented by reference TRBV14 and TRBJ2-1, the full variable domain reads EAGVTQFPSHSVIEKGQTVTLRCDPISGHDNLYWYRRVMGKEIKFLLHFVKESKQDESGMPNNRFLAERTGGTYSTLKVQPAELEDSGVYFCASSPPSSARAHEQFFGPGTRLTVL.

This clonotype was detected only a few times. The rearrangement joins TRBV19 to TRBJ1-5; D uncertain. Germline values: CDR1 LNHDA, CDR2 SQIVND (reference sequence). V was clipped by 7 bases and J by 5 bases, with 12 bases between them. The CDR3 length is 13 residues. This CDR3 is CASNEGLDQPQHF. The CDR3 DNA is TGTGCCAGTAATGAGGGTCTCGATCAGCCCCAGCATTTT. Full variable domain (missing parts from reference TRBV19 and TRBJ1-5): DGGITQSPKYLFRKEGQNVTLSCEQNLNHDAMYWYRQDPGQGLRLIYYSQIVNDFQKGDIAEGYSVSREKKESFPLTVTSAQKNPTAFYLCASNEGLDQPQHFGDGTRLSIL.

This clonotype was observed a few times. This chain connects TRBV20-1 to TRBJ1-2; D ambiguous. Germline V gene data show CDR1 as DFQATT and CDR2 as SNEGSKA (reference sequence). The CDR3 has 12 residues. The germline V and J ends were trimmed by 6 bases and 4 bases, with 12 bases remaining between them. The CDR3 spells CSARTGIYGYTF. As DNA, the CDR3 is TGCAGTGCCAGAACTGGAATCTATGGCTACACCTTC.

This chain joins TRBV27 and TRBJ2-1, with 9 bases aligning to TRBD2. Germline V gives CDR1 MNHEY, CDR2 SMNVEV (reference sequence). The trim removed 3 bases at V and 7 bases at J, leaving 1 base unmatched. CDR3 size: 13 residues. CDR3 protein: CASSLSGRNEQFF. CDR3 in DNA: TGTGCCAGCAGTTTGAGCGGGAGGAATGAGCAGTTCTTC.

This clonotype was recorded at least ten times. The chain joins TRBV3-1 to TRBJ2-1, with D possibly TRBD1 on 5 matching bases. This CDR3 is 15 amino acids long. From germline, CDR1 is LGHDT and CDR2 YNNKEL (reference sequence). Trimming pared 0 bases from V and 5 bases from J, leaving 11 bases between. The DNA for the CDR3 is TGTGCCAGCAGCCAAGATGGAGAAGGGGACAATGAGCAGTTCTTC. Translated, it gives CASSQDGEGDNEQFF.

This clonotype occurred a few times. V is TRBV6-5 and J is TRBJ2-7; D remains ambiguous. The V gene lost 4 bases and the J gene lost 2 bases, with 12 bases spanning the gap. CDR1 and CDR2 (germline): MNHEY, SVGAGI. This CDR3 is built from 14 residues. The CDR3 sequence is CASSSPRRAYEQYF. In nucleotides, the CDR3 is TGTGCCAGCAGTTCCCCCAGGAGAGCCTACGAGCAGTACTTC.

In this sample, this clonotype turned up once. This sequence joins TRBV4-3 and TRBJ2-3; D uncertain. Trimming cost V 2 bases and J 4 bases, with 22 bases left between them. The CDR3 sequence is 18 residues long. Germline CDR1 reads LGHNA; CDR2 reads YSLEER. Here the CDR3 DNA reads TGCGCCAGCAGCCAATCTCCCCCCGAGTTTGGTCGCGCAGATACGCAGTATTTT. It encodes CASSQSPPEFGRADTQYF.